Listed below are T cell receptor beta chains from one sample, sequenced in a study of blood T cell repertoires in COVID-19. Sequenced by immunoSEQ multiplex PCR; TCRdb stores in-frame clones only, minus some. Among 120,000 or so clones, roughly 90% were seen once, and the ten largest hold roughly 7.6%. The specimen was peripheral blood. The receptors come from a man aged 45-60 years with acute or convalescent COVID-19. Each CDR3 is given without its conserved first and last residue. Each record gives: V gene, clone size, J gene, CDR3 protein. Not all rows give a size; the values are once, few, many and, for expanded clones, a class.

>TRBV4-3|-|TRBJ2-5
ASSQTLGRGEEETQY
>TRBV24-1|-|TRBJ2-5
ATSDYGRGNWETQY
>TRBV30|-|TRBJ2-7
AWSIFTGGSGEQY
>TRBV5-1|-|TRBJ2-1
ASSPQGFDRYNEQF
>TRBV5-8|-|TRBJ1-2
ASSLEGTAGWDGYT
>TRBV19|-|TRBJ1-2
ASSREQGARGYT
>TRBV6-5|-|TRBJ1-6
ASSYGGNYYNSPLH
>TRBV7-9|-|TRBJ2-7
ASSFETGGISYEQY
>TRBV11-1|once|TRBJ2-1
ACSGRPDNEQF
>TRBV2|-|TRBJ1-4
ASSASTGLAEKLF
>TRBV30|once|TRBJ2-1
AWRPGVGEQF
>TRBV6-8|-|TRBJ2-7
ASSYSARAQGYEQY
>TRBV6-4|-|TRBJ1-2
ASSARTGVGGYT
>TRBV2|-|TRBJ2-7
ASSSGSWYEQY
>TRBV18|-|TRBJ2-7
ASSVDRNSYEQY
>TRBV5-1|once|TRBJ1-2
ASSLFTGANGYT
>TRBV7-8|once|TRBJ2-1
ASSLVWGTSGEQF
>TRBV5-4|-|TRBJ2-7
ASSRPTGYEQY
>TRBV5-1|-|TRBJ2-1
ASSLRLGEQF
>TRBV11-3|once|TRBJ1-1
ASRILQTGVWNTEAF
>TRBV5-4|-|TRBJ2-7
ASSWGTTGYEQY
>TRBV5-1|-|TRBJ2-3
ASSLVVGRAEDTQY
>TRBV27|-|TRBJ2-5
ASSPQWDRGVTQY